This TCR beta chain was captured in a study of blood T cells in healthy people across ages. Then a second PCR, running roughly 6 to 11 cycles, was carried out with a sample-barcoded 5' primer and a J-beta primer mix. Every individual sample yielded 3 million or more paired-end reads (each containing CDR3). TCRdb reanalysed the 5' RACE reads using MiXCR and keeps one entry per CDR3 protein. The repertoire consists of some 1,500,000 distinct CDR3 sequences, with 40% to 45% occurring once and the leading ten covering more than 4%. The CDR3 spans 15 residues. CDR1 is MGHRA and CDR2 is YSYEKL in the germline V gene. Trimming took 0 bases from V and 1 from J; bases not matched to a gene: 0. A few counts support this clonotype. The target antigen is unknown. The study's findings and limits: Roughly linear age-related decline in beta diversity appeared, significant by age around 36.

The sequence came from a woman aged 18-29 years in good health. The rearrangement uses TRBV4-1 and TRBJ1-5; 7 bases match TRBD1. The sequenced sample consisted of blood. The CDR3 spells CASSQEDRSNQPQHF. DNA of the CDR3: TGCGCCAGCAGCCAAGAGGACAGGAGCAATCAGCCCCAGCATTTT.